What follows are 3 T cell receptor beta chains derived from one specimen sequenced in a study of molecular identifiers for immune sequencing clone quantification. TCRdb called the PCR reads again in MiXCR, with one record for every CDR3 protein. The table lists approximately 590,000 distinct CDR3 sequences, 25% of them singletons. The sequenced material came from naive CD8+ T cells from blood, with Jurkat cell RNA spiked in. Documented subset: FACS-sorted CD8+CD4-CCR7+CD45RA+ naive T cells. Receptor source: a human donor in good health. Some libraries in this study had Jurkat cell RNA spiked in.

Concerning this clonotype itself: A much larger clone differs by one base, so this may be a read error. The chain is built from TRBV4-1 and TRBJ2-1; 9 bases agree with TRBD1. This CDR3 region has 17 residues. Germline CDR1 MGHRA, CDR2 YSYEKL. Losses at the gene ends were 1 base for V and 7 bases for J; bases not matched to a gene: 11. The CDR3 DNA reads as TGCGCCAGCAGCCAAGGAGAAGTACAGGGGGCTTGGAATGAGCAGTTCTTC. Translating gives CASSQGEVQGAWNEQFF.

Turning to this clonotype: Being one base from a much bigger clone, this may be a read error. This CDR3 is CASSGVAGTEAFF. Written as DNA, the CDR3 is TGTGCCAGCAGCGGAGTGGCGGGCACTGAAGCTTTCTTT. This chain connects TRBV6-2 or TRBV6-3 to TRBJ1-1; D call uncertain. The V gene lost 6 bases and the J gene lost 4 bases, with 12 bases spanning the gap. There are 13 residues in the CDR3. In germline, CDR1 is MNHEY, CDR2 SVGEGT.

This clonotype was counted a few times. The V gene is TRBV4-1, the J gene TRBJ2-7; 8 nucleotides align to TRBD2. Looked up from germline, CDR1 is MGHRA and CDR2 is YSYEKL. The junction had 16 bases not matched to a gene; V was cut back by 2 bases and J by 4 bases. The CDR3 runs to 18 residues. The CDR3 region is CASSQTPLLAGSPYEQYF. CDR3 nucleotide sequence: TGCGCCAGCAGCCAAACACCCCTATTAGCGGGGAGCCCTTACGAGCAGTACTTC.